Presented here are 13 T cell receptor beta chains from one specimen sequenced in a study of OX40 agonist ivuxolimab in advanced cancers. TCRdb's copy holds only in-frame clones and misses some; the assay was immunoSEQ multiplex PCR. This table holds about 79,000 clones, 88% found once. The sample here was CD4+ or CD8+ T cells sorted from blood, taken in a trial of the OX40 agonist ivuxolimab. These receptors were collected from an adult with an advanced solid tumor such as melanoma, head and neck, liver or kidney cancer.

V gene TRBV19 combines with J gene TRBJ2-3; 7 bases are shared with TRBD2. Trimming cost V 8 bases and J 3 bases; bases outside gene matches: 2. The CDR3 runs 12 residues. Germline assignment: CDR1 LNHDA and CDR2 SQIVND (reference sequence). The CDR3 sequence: CASQGLTDTQYF. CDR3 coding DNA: TGTGCCAGTCAGGGACTAACAGATACGCAGTATTTT.

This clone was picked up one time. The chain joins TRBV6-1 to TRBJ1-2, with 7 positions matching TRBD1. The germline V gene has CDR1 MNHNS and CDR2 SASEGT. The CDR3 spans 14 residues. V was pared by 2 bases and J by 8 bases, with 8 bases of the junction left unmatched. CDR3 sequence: CASSERGRGRGYTF. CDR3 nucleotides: TGTGCCAGCAGTGAACGCGGCAGGGGGAGAGGCTACACCTTC.

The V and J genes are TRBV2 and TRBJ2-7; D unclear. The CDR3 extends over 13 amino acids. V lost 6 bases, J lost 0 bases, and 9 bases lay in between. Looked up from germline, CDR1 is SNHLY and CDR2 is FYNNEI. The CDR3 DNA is TGTGCCAGCAGGAAGGACGGCTCCTACGAGCAGTACTTC. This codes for CASRKDGSYEQYF.

The chain's CDR3 is CASSSLSYEQYF. In DNA form, the CDR3 reads TGTGCCAGCAGCTCCCTCTCCTACGAGCAGTACTTC. This chain joins TRBV11-3 and TRBJ2-7, with D unclear. V lost 4 bases and J lost 0, with 4 bases in between. Germline V lookup: CDR1 SGHNT, CDR2 YENEEA. CDR3 size: 12 residues.

The CDR3 protein is CASSLGAGGDTGELFF. CDR3 nucleotides: TGTGCCAGCAGCTTAGGAGCGGGAGGTGACACCGGGGAGCTGTTTTTT. This chain joins TRBV7-9 and TRBJ2-2, with 9 positions matching TRBD2. Germline lookup yields CDR1 SEHNR and CDR2 FQNEAQ (reference sequence). V shed 1 base, J shed 3 bases, and the junction held 3 bases outside the gene matches. The CDR3 contains 16 residues.

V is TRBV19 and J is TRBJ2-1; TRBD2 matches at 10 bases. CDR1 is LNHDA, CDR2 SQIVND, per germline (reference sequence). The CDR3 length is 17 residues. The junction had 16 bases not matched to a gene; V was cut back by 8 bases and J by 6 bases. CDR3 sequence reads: CASRGLAGERFRNEQFF. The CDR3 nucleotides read TGTGCCAGTCGGGGGCTAGCGGGAGAAAGATTTCGCAATGAGCAGTTCTTC. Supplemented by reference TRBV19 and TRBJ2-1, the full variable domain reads DGGITQSPKYLFRKEGQNVTLSCEQNLNHDAMYWYRQDPGQGLRLIYYSQIVNDFQKGDIAEGYSVSREKKESFPLTVTSAQKNPTAFYLCASRGLAGERFRNEQFFGPGTRLTVL.

CDR3 in amino acids: CASSLAGTSGKETQYF. For the CDR3, the DNA is TGTGCCAGCAGCTTAGCCGGGACTAGCGGAAAAGAGACCCAGTACTTC. The chain joins TRBV7-6 to TRBJ2-5; 11 positions agree with TRBD2. Germline assignment: CDR1 SGHVS and CDR2 FNYEAQ. J gave up 3 bases and V 0 bases, and 3 bases lay outside the gene matches. This CDR3 is 16 amino acids long.

The CDR3, as DNA: TGCGCCAGCAGCTTGGCCGGCAGGTCTGCCTACGAGCAGTACTTC. It codes for CASSLAGRSAYEQYF. V is TRBV5-1 and J is TRBJ2-7, with D hard to call. Trimming cost V 0 bases and J 2 bases, with 12 bases left between them. The CDR3 length is 15 residues. CDR1 is SGHRS and CDR2 is YFSETQ in the germline V gene.

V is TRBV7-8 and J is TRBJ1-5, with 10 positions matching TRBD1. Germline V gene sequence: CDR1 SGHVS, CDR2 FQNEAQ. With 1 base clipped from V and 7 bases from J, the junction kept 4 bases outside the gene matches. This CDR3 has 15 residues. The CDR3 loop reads CASSLVGTGEQPQHF. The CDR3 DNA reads TGTGCCAGCAGCTTAGTCGGGACAGGGGAGCAGCCCCAGCATTTT.

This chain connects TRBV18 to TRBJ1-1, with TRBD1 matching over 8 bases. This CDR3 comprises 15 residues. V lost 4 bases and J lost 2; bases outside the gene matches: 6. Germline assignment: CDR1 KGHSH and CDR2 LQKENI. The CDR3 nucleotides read TGTGCCAGCTCACGATCACAGGGGGTAAACACTGAAGCTTTCTTT. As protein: CASSRSQGVNTEAFF. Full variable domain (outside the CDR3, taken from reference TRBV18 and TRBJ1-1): NAGVMQNPRHLVRRRGQEARLRCSPMKGHSHVYWYRQLPEEGLKFMVYLQKENIIDESGMPKERFSAEFPKEGPSILRIQQVVRGDSAAYFCASSRSQGVNTEAFFGQGTRLTVV.

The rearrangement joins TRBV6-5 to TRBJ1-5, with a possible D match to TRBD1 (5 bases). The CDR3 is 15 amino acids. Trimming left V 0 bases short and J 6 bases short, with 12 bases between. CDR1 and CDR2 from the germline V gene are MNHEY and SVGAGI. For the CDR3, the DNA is TGTGCCAGCAGTTACTCCAGCCTCGGGGGTCAGCCCCAGCATTTT. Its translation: CASSYSSLGGQPQHF.

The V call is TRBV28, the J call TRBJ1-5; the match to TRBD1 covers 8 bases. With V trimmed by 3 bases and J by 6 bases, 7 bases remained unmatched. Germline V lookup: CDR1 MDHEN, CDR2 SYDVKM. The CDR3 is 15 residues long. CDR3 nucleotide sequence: TGTGCCAGCAGTTTGGGGGACAGGAAGTTTCAGCCCCAGCATTTT. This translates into CASSLGDRKFQPQHF.

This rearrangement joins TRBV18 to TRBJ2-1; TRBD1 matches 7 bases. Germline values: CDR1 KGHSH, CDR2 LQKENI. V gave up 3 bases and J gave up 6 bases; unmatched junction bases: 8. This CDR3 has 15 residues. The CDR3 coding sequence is TGTGCCAGCTCACCGGGACAGACCGAAGGCAATGAGCAGTTCTTC. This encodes CASSPGQTEGNEQFF.